A selection of T cell receptor beta chains follows, all from one sample in a study of blood T cell repertoires in COVID-19. Measured with immunoSEQ multiplex PCR; TCRdb has only the in-frame clones, and not every one. The repertoire has approximately 170,000 clones, just under 90% of them found once; the top ten carry 3.7%. Sequencing was performed on peripheral blood. The receptors originated from a young man with active or convalescent COVID-19. Each CDR3 is given with its conserved first and last residue. Each record gives: CDR3 length, D gene, clone size, V gene, J gene, CDR3 protein, CDR3 DNA. The D gene is left open where the match is weak. Clone sizes are given selectively: once, few, many, or a class where the clone is expanded.

>17|TRBD1|-|TRBV7-7|TRBJ2-5
CASSRDNRQGYQETQYF
TGTGCCAGCAGCCGGGATAACAGACAGGGCTATCAAGAGACCCAGTACTTC
>15|-|-|TRBV7-7|TRBJ2-5
CASSPTGVSQETQYF
TGTGCTAGCAGCCCCACCGGGGTCAGCCAAGAGACCCAGTACTTC
>13|TRBD1|-|TRBV29-1|TRBJ1-5
CSVVQGSNQPQHF
TGCAGCGTGGTACAGGGGAGCAATCAGCCCCAGCATTTT
>18|TRBD2|-|TRBV27|TRBJ2-7
CASSPLPVDTGTSFEQYF
TGTGCCAGCAGTCCCCTACCGGTGGATACCGGGACTAGCTTCGAGCAGTACTTC
>15|TRBD2|-|TRBV5-8|TRBJ2-2
CASSSLRGGAGELFF
TGTGCCAGCAGCTCCCTTCGCGGGGGGGCCGGGGAGCTGTTTTTT
>16|-|once|TRBV28|TRBJ1-4
CASSLLGSGDSEKLFF
TGTGCCAGCAGTTTACTGGGGAGCGGGGATAGTGAAAAACTGTTTTTT
>12|-|-|TRBV6-6|TRBJ1-6
CASGRVNSPLHF
TGTGCCAGTGGCAGGGTTAATTCACCCCTCCACTTT
>20|TRBD2|-|TRBV28|TRBJ2-4
CASSPFVTSGSTKTKNIQYF
TGTGCCAGCAGTCCATTCGTGACTAGCGGGAGTACTAAAACCAAAAACATTCAGTACTTC
>11|-|-|TRBV20-1|TRBJ1-1
CSASKNTEAFF
TGCAGTGCTAGCAAGAACACTGAAGCTTTCTTT
>13|-|-|TRBV2|TRBJ1-4
CASSEPADEKLFF
TGTGCCAGCAGTGAACCGGCGGATGAAAAACTGTTTTTT
>15|-|few|TRBV2|TRBJ2-7
CASSTPGLYSYEQYF
TGTGCCAGCAGTACACCGGGACTCTACTCCTACGAGCAGTACTTC
>16|TRBD2|-|TRBV4-1|TRBJ2-5
CASSQAPSGGQETQYF
TGCGCCAGCAGCCAAGCGCCTAGCGGGGGGCAAGAGACCCAGTACTTC
>17|TRBD2|-|TRBV4-3|TRBJ2-3
CASSSESGTLGTDTQYF
TGCGCCAGCAGCTCTGAAAGCGGGACCCTAGGCACAGATACGCAGTATTTT
>16|-|-|TRBV4-2|TRBJ1-2
CASSQVSDIVYYGYTF
TGTGCCAGCAGCCAAGTTTCGGACATCGTCTACTATGGCTACACCTTC
>15|TRBD1|-|TRBV12-5|TRBJ1-2
CASGLVQGSDNGYTF
TGTGCTAGTGGTTTGGTACAGGGGAGCGACAATGGCTACACCTTC
>16|TRBD2|once|TRBV2|TRBJ2-1
CASSVSLELAGVEQFF
TGTGCCAGCAGTGTCTCCCTCGAGCTAGCGGGAGTTGAGCAGTTCTTC
>16|-|-|TRBV24-1|TRBJ2-1
CATSDLAGSSYNEQFF
TGTGCCACCAGTGATTTGGCCGGGAGCTCCTACAATGAGCAGTTCTTC
>12|-|-|TRBV12-3/TRBV12-4|TRBJ1-2
CASSSGEYGYTF
TGTGCCAGCAGTTCGGGAGAGTATGGCTACACCTTC
>15|-|-|TRBV12-5|TRBJ2-7
CASGLVITDNYEQYF
TGTGCTAGTGGTTTGGTAATCACAGACAACTACGAGCAGTACTTC
>15|TRBD2|-|TRBV11-2|TRBJ2-1
CASSLLGLAFYEQFF
TGTGCCAGCAGCTTACTTGGACTAGCGTTCTATGAGCAGTTCTTC
>16|TRBD1|-|TRBV28|TRBJ2-7
CASSSSGTGDSYEQYF
TGTGCCAGCAGTTCGTCCGGGACAGGGGACTCCTACGAGCAGTACTTC
>17|TRBD1|-|TRBV2|TRBJ2-2
CASSAGTGFRGTSELFF
TGTGCCAGCAGTGCCGGGACAGGGTTCCGGGGGACCTCGGAGCTGTTTTTT
>18|TRBD2|-|TRBV18|TRBJ2-1
CASSPKGRGLAGGNEQFF
TGTGCCAGCTCACCAAAGGGGCGCGGGCTAGCGGGAGGTAATGAGCAGTTCTTC